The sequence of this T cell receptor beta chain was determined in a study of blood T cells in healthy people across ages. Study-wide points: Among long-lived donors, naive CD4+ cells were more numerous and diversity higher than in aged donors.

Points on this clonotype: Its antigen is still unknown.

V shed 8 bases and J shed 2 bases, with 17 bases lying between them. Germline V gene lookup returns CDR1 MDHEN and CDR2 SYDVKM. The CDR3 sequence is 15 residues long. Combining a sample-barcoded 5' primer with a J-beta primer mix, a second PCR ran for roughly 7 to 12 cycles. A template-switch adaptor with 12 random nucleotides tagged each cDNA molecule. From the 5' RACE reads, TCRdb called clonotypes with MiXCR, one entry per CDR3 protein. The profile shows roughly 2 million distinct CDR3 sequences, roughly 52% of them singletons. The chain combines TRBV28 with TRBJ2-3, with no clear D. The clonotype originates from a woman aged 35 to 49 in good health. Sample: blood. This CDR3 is CASQTPRVVTDTQYF. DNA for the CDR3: TGTGCCAGCCAAACCCCAAGGGTGGTCACAGATACGCAGTATTTT.